This T cell receptor (beta chain) appears in the sequencing data of a study of T-cell memory formation after mild COVID-19. Per germline, CDR1 MNHEY and CDR2 SVGAGI. This CDR3 spans 14 amino acids. V shed 5 bases, J shed 7 bases, and the junction held 10 bases outside the gene matches. MiXCR, applied by TCRdb to the 5' RACE reads, yields one record per CDR3 protein. The repertoire has 310,000 or so distinct CDR3 sequences, around a sixth of them found once; the top ten carry over 20%. This TCR derives from a man in his late teens or twenties who had mild COVID-19 (a few samples of this study predate the infection). Cell type and time point are not known. The rearrangement uses TRBV6-5 and TRBJ2-7; 8 bases agree with TRBD1. The sample comprised PBMCs or a T cell subset sorted from them (not recorded which). The CDR3 region is CASSNRGRPLEQYF. Written as DNA, the CDR3 is TGTGCCAGCAGTAACAGGGGGAGACCGTTGGAGCAGTACTTC.